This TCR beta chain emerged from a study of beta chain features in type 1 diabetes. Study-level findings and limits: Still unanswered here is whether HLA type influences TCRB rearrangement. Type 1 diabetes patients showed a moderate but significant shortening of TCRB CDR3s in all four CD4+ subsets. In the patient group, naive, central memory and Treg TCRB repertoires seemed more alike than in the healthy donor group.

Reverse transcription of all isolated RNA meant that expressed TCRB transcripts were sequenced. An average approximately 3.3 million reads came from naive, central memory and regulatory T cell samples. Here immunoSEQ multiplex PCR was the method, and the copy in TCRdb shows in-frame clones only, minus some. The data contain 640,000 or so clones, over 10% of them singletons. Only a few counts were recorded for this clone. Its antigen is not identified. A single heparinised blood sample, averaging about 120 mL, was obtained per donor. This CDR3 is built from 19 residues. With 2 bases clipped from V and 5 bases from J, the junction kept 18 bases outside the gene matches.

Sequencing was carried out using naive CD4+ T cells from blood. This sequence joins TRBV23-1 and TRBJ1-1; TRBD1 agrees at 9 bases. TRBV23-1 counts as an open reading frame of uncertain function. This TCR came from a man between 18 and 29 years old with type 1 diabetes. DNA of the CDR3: TGCGCCAGCAGTCAACACAATGCCGGGACAGGGAGGTTTGGTACTGAAGCTTTCTTT. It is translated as CASSQHNAGTGRFGTEAFF.